Listed here are 2 T cell receptor beta chains from one sample, sequenced in a study of cytomegalovirus exposure and HLA in healthy donors. Amplification used 60 Vbeta primers and 13 Jbeta primers. Using immunoSEQ multiplex PCR, the repertoire was profiled, and TCRdb retains in-frame clones only, with some absent. This repertoire shows about 250,000 clones, approximately 80% found once; its top ten account for about 0.28%. Sequences were obtained from PBMCs. These TCRs come from a girl aged 2 to 10 in good health and CMV-seronegative.

The rearrangement links TRBV7-3 to TRBJ2-2, with D maybe TRBD1 (5 bases). CDR1 is SGHTA, CDR2 FQGTGA, per germline. The V end lost 5 bases, the J end lost 7 bases, and 14 bases lay between the germline ends. The CDR3 is made up of 14 amino acids. CDR3: CASSPLGANGELFF. The CDR3 DNA is TGTGCCAGCAGCCCCCTAGGGGCTAACGGGGAGCTGTTTTTT.

V and J are TRBV11-2 and TRBJ1-3; D gene unclear. V lost 1 base and J 0 bases, leaving 4 bases between the germline ends. This CDR3 is 14 amino acids long. The germline V gene encodes CDR1 SGHAT and CDR2 FQNNGV. Here the CDR3 reads CASSLAFSGNTIYF. The DNA for the CDR3 is TGTGCCAGCAGCTTAGCTTTCTCTGGAAACACCATATATTTT.